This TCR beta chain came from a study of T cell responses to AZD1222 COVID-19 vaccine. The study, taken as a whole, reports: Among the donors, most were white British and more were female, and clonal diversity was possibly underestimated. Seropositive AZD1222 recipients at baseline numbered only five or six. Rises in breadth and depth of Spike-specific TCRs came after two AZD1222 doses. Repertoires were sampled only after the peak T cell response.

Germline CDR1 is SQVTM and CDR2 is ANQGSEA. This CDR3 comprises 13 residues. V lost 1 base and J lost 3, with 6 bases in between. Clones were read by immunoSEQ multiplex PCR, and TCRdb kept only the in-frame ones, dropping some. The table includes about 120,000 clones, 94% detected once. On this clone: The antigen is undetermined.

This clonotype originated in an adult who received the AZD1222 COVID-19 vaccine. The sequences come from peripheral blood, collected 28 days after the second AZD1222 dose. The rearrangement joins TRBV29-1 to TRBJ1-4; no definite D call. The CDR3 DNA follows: TGCAGCGTTGAAGGGGAGGCTAATGAAAAACTGTTTTTT. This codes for CSVEGEANEKLFF.